This T cell receptor beta chain was identified in a study of T cells in Graves' hyperthyroidism and ophthalmopathy. TCR beta CDR3 sequences were amplified from RNA transcripts. The HTBI set primed first-round TCR CDR3 RT-PCR. TCRdb used MiXCR to reprocess the multiplex PCR reads, holding one entry per CDR3 protein. In the table there are approximately 600,000 distinct CDR3 sequences, about 20% of which are singletons. Trimming cost V 1 base and J 2 bases, with 16 bases left between them. The CDR3 loop spans 18 amino acids. The germline gives CDR1 SGDLS, CDR2 YYNGEE. The receptor comes from a man under 40 with Graves' ophthalmopathy. Sequencing was done on a sample of blood. This chain links TRBV9 with TRBJ2-6, with D possibly TRBD1 on 5 matching bases. The CDR3 region has the DNA TGTGCCAGCAGCGTACTCACAGGAACTCTTACTGGGGCCAACGTCCTGACTTTC. It encodes CASSVLTGTLTGANVLTF.